The 22 T cell receptor beta chains below were found in one sample sequenced in a study of blood T cell repertoires in COVID-19 (dated by TCRdb to 2018 to 2020). The library relied on the immunoSEQ multiplex PCR assay. As stored in TCRdb, this immuneACCESS dataset retains in-frame rearrangements with V and J assigned. A fraction of the clones does not appear; measured against another copy, unresolved V genes explain less than half of the discrepancy, and the remainder lacks a known reason. The sample table shows 190,000 or so clones, and 85% to 90% are seen once. The ten largest account for 0.7% to 0.95% of the sample. Sequenced sample: peripheral blood. These receptors were obtained from a woman between 70 and 85 years old with acute or convalescent COVID-19.

This chain connects TRBV2 to TRBJ1-6, with D hard to call. Trimming took 4 bases from V and 9 from J, leaving 10 bases between them. The CDR3 is 13 residues long. Germline CDR1 reads SNHLY; CDR2 reads FYNNEI. CDR3 in amino acids: CASSGPNLSPLHF. The CDR3 DNA sequence: TGTGCCAGCAGTGGGCCGAACCTTTCACCCCTCCACTTT.

V and J are TRBV24-1 and TRBJ2-3; 7 bases fit TRBD1. Trimming removed 10 bases from V and 0 bases from J; junction bases left unmatched: 6. Germline values: CDR1 KGHDR, CDR2 SFDVKD. The CDR3 covers 14 residues. For the CDR3, the DNA is TGTGCCACAGGACCACAGGGGAGCACAGATACGCAGTATTTT. Translation: CATGPQGSTDTQYF.

The J gene is TRBJ2-5, the V gene TRBV2; TRBD1 might be the D (5 bases). Germline values: CDR1 SNHLY, CDR2 FYNNEI. The V and J ends lost 7 bases and 1 base respectively, with 13 bases between them. The CDR3 is 14 residues long. CDR3 sequence reads: CASTAQGGQETQYF. The CDR3 DNA follows: TGTGCCAGCACTGCCCAGGGTGGCCAAGAGACCCAGTACTTC.

The V call is TRBV5-1, the J call TRBJ1-4; 9 nucleotides agree with TRBD1. Trimming removed 4 bases from V and 7 bases from J; junction bases left unmatched: 5. Germline-derived CDR1 and CDR2 are SGHRS and YFSETQ. The CDR3 is 14 amino acids. DNA of the CDR3: TGCGCCAGCAGCCCGGGACAGGGAAGTGAAAAACTGTTTTTT. It encodes CASSPGQGSEKLFF.

The rearrangement uses TRBV7-6 and TRBJ2-7, with 9 bases that match TRBD2. Germline CDR1 is SGHVS and CDR2 is FNYEAQ. The CDR3 spans 17 residues. J lost 5 bases, V lost 0 bases, and 11 bases had no gene match. CDR3 in amino acids: CASSLADPSGAAHEQYF. CDR3 bases: TGTGCCAGCAGCTTAGCGGACCCTAGCGGGGCGGCCCACGAGCAGTACTTC.

This chain links TRBV7-8 with TRBJ2-7; D possibly corresponds to TRBD1 (6 bases). With 6 bases removed from V and 5 bases from J, the gap between germline ends came to 17 bases. From germline, CDR1 is SGHVS and CDR2 FQNEAQ. This CDR3 contains 14 residues. The CDR3 is CASSQPGQSNEQYF. The CDR3 nucleotides are TGTGCCAGCAGTCAACCGGGACAATCTAACGAGCAGTACTTC.

The rearrangement links TRBV15 to TRBJ2-3; a possible D gene is TRBD1 (5 bases). The V and J ends lost 5 bases and 5 bases respectively, with 8 bases between them. The germline gives CDR1 LNHNV, CDR2 YYDKDF (reference sequence). The CDR3 is made up of 12 amino acids. CDR3 in DNA: TGTGCCACCAGCTCCCAGGGAGATACGCAGTATTTT. It is translated as CATSSQGDTQYF.

The chain recombines TRBV6-6 with TRBJ2-7, with D perhaps matching TRBD1 (6 bases). V was shortened by 2 bases and J by 3 bases, with 11 bases between the two germline ends. CDR3 length: 14 amino acids. Germline values: CDR1 MNHNY, CDR2 SVGAGI (reference sequence). CDR3 DNA sequence: TGTGCCAGCAGTTACCGAGGACAGTTCTACGAGCAGTACTTC. Protein product: CASSYRGQFYEQYF.

The rearrangement links TRBV20-1 to TRBJ2-7; 9 nucleotides agree with TRBD2. The germline CDR1 and CDR2 sequences are DFQATT and SNEGSKA (reference sequence). V shed 3 bases, J shed 4 bases, and the junction held 7 bases outside the gene matches. The CDR3 extends over 14 amino acids. The CDR3 nucleotides are TGCAGTGCTAGTAAGGTTAGCGGGGGATACGAGCAGTACTTC. This gives the protein CSASKVSGGYEQYF.

The chain carries TRBV3-1 (or the pseudogene TRBV3-2) and TRBJ1-5; 7 bases fit TRBD1. V dropped 0 bases and J dropped 5; count of bases not matched to a gene: 16. The CDR3 is 19 amino acids. Germline loops: CDR1 LGHDT, CDR2 YNNKEL (reference sequence). CDR3 residues: CASSQEGGPKQGMDQPQHF. In DNA form, the CDR3 reads TGTGCCAGCAGCCAAGAAGGGGGCCCCAAACAGGGAATGGATCAGCCCCAGCATTTT.

The rearrangement joins TRBV11-3 to TRBJ2-1, with 7 nucleotides matching TRBD1. From germline, CDR1 is SGHNT and CDR2 YENEEA. J lost 3 bases, V lost 5 bases, and 4 bases had no gene match. The CDR3 covers 14 residues. The CDR3: CASSARDSYNEQFF. As DNA, the CDR3 is TGTGCCAGCAGCGCCCGGGACAGCTACAATGAGCAGTTCTTC.

In its sample, this clone was seen once. The V gene is TRBV19, the J gene TRBJ1-5, with 7 positions matching TRBD1. Losses at the gene ends were 3 bases for V and 7 bases for J; bases not matched to a gene: 9. CDR3 length: 15 amino acids. Per germline, CDR1 LNHDA and CDR2 SQIVND (reference sequence). CDR3 sequence reads: CASSIVSTGSQPQHF. The CDR3 DNA follows: TGTGCCAGTAGTATTGTGTCGACAGGGTCCCAGCCCCAGCATTTT.

The CDR3 DNA follows: TGCGCCAGCAGCTTGGAAGGGGACAGGGAACAGCCCCAGCATTTT. This gives the protein CASSLEGDREQPQHF. The chain combines TRBV5-1 with TRBJ1-5; 9 positions agree with TRBD1. This CDR3 is 15 amino acids long. Germline CDR1 SGHRS, CDR2 YFSETQ. V dropped 0 bases and J dropped 7; count of bases not matched to a gene: 5.

The V and J genes are TRBV4-1 and TRBJ1-2, with D tentatively TRBD1 (6 bases). Germline V gene lookup returns CDR1 MGHRA and CDR2 YSYEKL. The CDR3 runs to 15 residues. V was pared by 4 bases and J by 1 base, with 13 bases between. CDR3 sequence (DNA): TGCGCCAGCAGCCGCCAGGGGATGCTTAACTATGGCTACACCTTC. Translating gives CASSRQGMLNYGYTF.

Only one count was recorded for this clone. The V gene is TRBV12-3 or TRBV12-4, the J gene TRBJ2-7, with D possibly being TRBD1 (5 bases). V lost 4 bases, J lost 0 bases, and 7 bases lay in between. The CDR3 is made up of 13 amino acids. The CDR3 sequence: CASSWGSSYEQYF. The CDR3 nucleotides are TGTGCCAGCAGTTGGGGCAGCTCCTACGAGCAGTACTTC.

The chain joins TRBV14 to TRBJ2-1; 7 bases fit TRBD1. In germline, CDR1 is SGHDN, CDR2 FVKESK. CDR3 length: 15 residues. V trimming: 1 base; J trimming: 5 bases; junction bases outside the gene matches: 5. CDR3 sequence (DNA): TGTGCCAGCAGCCAAGCCACAGGGGTTCACAATGAGCAGTTCTTC. Its protein product is CASSQATGVHNEQFF.

The chain carries TRBV15 and TRBJ2-7; TRBD2 agrees at 8 bases. Trimming cost V 5 bases and J 2 bases; bases outside gene matches: 5. Germline CDR1 LNHNV, CDR2 YYDKDF (reference sequence). CDR3 size: 14 residues. DNA of the CDR3: TGTGCCACCAGCGATAGCGGGATCACCTACGAGCAGTACTTC. Its protein is CATSDSGITYEQYF.

The V gene is TRBV6-6, the J gene TRBJ2-3, with D possibly being TRBD1 (5 bases). The V end was cut by 5 bases, the J end by 3 bases, with 9 bases between. In germline, CDR1 is MNHNY, CDR2 SVGAGI (reference sequence). This CDR3 has 13 amino acids. CDR3 amino acids: CASSAPGTDTQYF. DNA for the CDR3: TGTGCCAGCAGTGCGCCAGGGACAGATACGCAGTATTTT.

The chain carries TRBV9 and TRBJ2-3, with 10 bases matching TRBD2. This CDR3 has 16 amino acids. The germline V gene encodes CDR1 SGDLS and CDR2 YYNGEE. The J segment lost 2 bases and the V segment lost 2 bases, leaving 5 bases of the junction unmatched. This chain's CDR3 is CASSVQAGGNTDTQYF. The DNA for the CDR3 is TGTGCCAGCAGCGTTCAAGCGGGAGGGAACACAGATACGCAGTATTTT.

This chain connects TRBV11-2 to TRBJ2-3, with D perhaps matching TRBD1 (6 bases). Per the germline V gene, CDR1 is SGHAT and CDR2 is FQNNGV. CDR3 length: 17 residues. V dropped 5 bases and J dropped 1 base, with 19 bases sitting between them. CDR3 sequence: CASSIAGTRQGTDTQYF. CDR3 nucleotides: TGTGCCAGCAGCATTGCCGGGACACGGCAAGGCACAGATACGCAGTATTTT.

V and J are TRBV27 and TRBJ1-3; D gene ambiguous. The CDR3 sequence is 15 residues long. Deletions cut 8 bases from V and 2 bases from J, with 16 bases between. CDR1 MNHEY and CDR2 SMNVEV come from the germline V gene (reference sequence). In DNA form, the CDR3 reads TGTGCCAGCCGACCAGGAACCGACACTGGAAACACCATATATTTT. It translates to CASRPGTDTGNTIYF.

This clone was observed a single time. V usage is TRBV6-1 and J usage is TRBJ2-2; possible D gene TRBD1, 7 bases. The CDR3 has 17 amino acids. V was shortened by 0 bases and J by 2 bases, with 13 bases between the two germline ends. CDR1 and CDR2 from the germline V gene are MNHNS and SASEGT. Here the CDR3 reads CASSEAQGGLNTGELFF. In nucleotides, the CDR3 is TGTGCCAGCAGTGAAGCCCAGGGGGGCCTTAACACCGGGGAGCTGTTTTTT.